Given below is one T cell receptor (beta chain) in context. Its antigen specificity is not known. This sample is part of a study of cytomegalovirus exposure and HLA in healthy donors (dated by TCRdb to 2016 to 2017). Context from the whole study: According to an earlier analysis of 550 to 700 of the donors, some 180 million T cells yielded 117 million unique TCR beta sequences and about 300 Gb of sequence data. Roughly 300 gigabases of sequencing data and around 80 million unique TCR sequences made up an early release that covered 500 to 650 HLA-typed donors. Of the roughly 400 genotyped donors, 65% to 90% fell in the genetic ancestry cluster associated with self-reported Caucasian donors. The study aimed to test whether cataloging public T cell receptors could reveal signatures of past pathogen exposure. The study profiled the T cell repertoires of 666 subjects by immunosequencing and related them to cytomegalovirus serostatus. A separate validation cohort of roughly 110 different subjects was used in addition to the approximately 610-subject first cohort. The study combined high-throughput TCR immunosequencing, statistical association of individual TCRs with disease status, and machine learning to predict cytomegalovirus infection status. A later analysis re-analyzed previously published TCR beta repertoires from roughly 600 donors and added high-resolution HLA genotyping to study TCR occurrence patterns. Rather than using new phenotypic data, the later analysis identified candidate immune exposures from TCR beta sequences and from how often those sequences occurred across donors. An earlier analysis of approximately 630 of the donors applied high-throughput TCR beta sequencing to assess whether each TCR beta V gene segment acted as functional or pseudogenic. Donor age, sex, ethnicity and CMV serostatus were collected together with the repertoire data. A later genetic analysis took genome-wide SNP genotypes for about 55% of the roughly 700 donors and used that subset as a discovery cohort. Every repertoire in the discovery cohort had been generated on one and the same sequencing platform. HLA typing included class I and class II loci at four-digit resolution. Typing coverage differed by locus: A, B, C, DRB1 and DQB1 were typed in about 620-630 donors, DQA1 in 500 to 550, DPA1 in some 600, and DPB1 in just under 490. Roughly five DR-DQ haplotypes were handled as single units for association and clustering, since linkage in the cohort was strong. Across about 380 genotyped donors of the cohort, an average of about 250,000 unique TCR beta nucleotide sequences per donor were sequenced, and around 19% of those sequences were non-productive.

The CDR3 contains 14 residues, cysteine and phenylalanine counted. Only the CDR3 portion is preserved as DNA: 42 bases, with reading frame beginning at the first base. CDR1 and CDR2 are drawn from the germline V gene: SGHRS, YFSETQ. The germline V and J ends show losses of 6 bases and 7 bases respectively, and no gene match explains 6 bases of the junction. The paper's findings and limits, for the study overall: Broadly in line with IMGT annotations, most TCR beta V segments showed up in productive rearrangements about 87% or about 30% of the time in an earlier analysis of 587 of the donors. This cohort had only TCR beta chains sequenced, and the lack of alpha or paired-chain data limited which features could be detected. Cytomegalovirus status was reported to be diagnosed by the classifier with high specificity and sensitivity in both the original and validation cohorts. In a later analysis, most CMV-associated TCR beta chains were found to appear HLA-restricted, with HLA associations seemingly driven largely by CMV exposure. In vitro tests confirmed that a few of the cytomegalovirus-associated TCR beta chains recognize cytomegalovirus antigens. The authors suggested that the approach could potentially be generalized to other disease states and immunological phenotypes. Roughly uniform sequencing depth across donors was assumed in presence/absence analyses, although this assumption may not hold. V-gene and J-gene trimming of TCR beta chains was associated with a missense DCLRE1C variant in a later genetic analysis, and the association was replicated in an independent cohort. When HLA alleles, especially DR and DQ, strongly co-occurred, attributing TCR associations to individual alleles was difficult. Some IMGT-functional V segments, including TRBV6-2 and TRBV6-3, could not be distinguished by the 87-base-pair reads and were therefore excluded. The sequencing pipeline was judged likely to have produced a cluster of highly shared sequence variants as a technical artifact. According to a later analysis, TCR association rates differed among HLA loci, with DRB1 alleles showing the most associated TCRs and HLA-C alleles showing the fewest. According to a later analysis, parvovirus B19, influenza, CMV and Epstein-Barr virus appeared linked to several top co-occurrence clusters. Specific HLA alleles were associated with 15,000 to 20,000 TCR beta sequences at a false discovery rate of 0.05 in a later analysis. Most TCR sequences were observed very rarely across donors, whereas some public TCRs were present in many individuals. A later analysis found that HLA-associated TCR beta chains were more clonally expanded and had lower generation probabilities than equally common non-associated chains. Because some donors lacked HLA typing at each locus, the association tests relied only on the typed subset. Linkage disequilibrium might explain the correlated functional status among segregating V segments, but an unknown experimental factor could not be excluded. The earlier analysis of nearly 600 of the donors excluded over 15 rarely observed V segments, including chromosome 9 orphons, because counts were too low. Immune exposure information for the cohort was limited to CMV serostatus. The study gave a list of 150 to 200 TCR beta chains associated with cytomegalovirus. A later genetic analysis reported fewer N-insertions in productive TCRs among donors in an Asian-associated ancestry cluster than the approximately 670-donor mean. A further reported finding was that TCR beta sequences accurately predicted the HLA-A and HLA-B alleles for most subjects in the first cohort.

In total, fewer than 750 healthy bone marrow donors made up the cohort. At the time of sampling, all cohort members were nominally healthy, though unrecorded immune exposures were likely present. The donor tested CMV seronegative, placing the donor among the 350 to 400 seronegative members of the cohort. Every donor gave a peripheral blood sample, and the peripheral blood mononuclear cells from that sample were used for TCR beta sequencing. Genomic DNA extraction from the blood cell samples was performed with the Qiagen DNeasy Blood Extraction Kit. Library preparation used the immunoSEQ multiplex PCR assay. The multiplex PCR relied on a mix of 60 forward primers for TCR Vbeta segments and 13 reverse primers for TCR Jbeta segments. Amplification of the CDR3 region of rearranged TCR beta genes was performed with a multiplex PCR assay on genomic DNA. On the Illumina HiSeq System, the amplified TCR beta libraries were sequenced as 87-base-pair reads. As for the authors' bioinformatics: In a later analysis, some 80 million unique TCR beta chains were counted across the approximately 670 repertoires, and around 11 million of these chains were shared by at least two donors. A nearest-neighbor algorithm error-corrected the raw reads and collapsed the reads into unique sequences, merging closely related sequences to remove PCR and sequencing errors. V, D and J gene segments were assigned by aligning CDR3 sequences to IMGT reference sequences. Each retained sequence needed at least a six-nucleotide match to both a V gene segment and a J gene segment. A rearrangement was called productive if the CDR3 had no stop codons and remained in frame with V and J, and every other rearrangement was called non-productive. CDR3 was defined according to IMGT convention as the region running from the second conserved V-encoded cysteine to the conserved J-encoded phenylalanine. In an earlier analysis of around 570 of the donors, sequences lacking an unambiguous match to a single V gene segment were excluded. In an earlier analysis of 450 to 750 of the donors, a V segment was called functional when productive rearrangements were above 56.7%, and segregating when the standard deviation between donors exceeded 5%. A statistical classification framework was built for diagnosing cytomegalovirus status from the catalog of TCR beta chain sequences. In a later analysis, TCR nucleotide sequences were compared against IMGT/GENE-DB human TR gene sequences so that V and J genes could be assigned. A later analysis assigned CDR3 sequences and most-parsimonious VDJ recombination scenarios with the TCRdist pipeline. In a later analysis, each TCR beta chain was defined by its CDR3 amino acid sequence together with its V-gene family, and reads without a unique V-gene family were excluded. A later analysis removed several hundred highly shared, low-generation-probability nucleotide sequences to deal with suspected cross-contamination and a sequencing artifact. For each public chain, a later analysis derived a clonal expansion index from normalized ranks of inferred template counts within each repertoire. In a later analysis, generation probabilities were computed with a VDJ recombination model fitted to out-of-frame rearrangements, and the resulting probabilities were checked against IGoR. Hypergeometric tests were used in a later analysis to score TCR-TCR, TCR-HLA and TCR-CMV co-occurrence, with a repertoire-size bias correction applied to the TCR pairs. In a later analysis, false discovery rates were estimated by permuting HLA or CMV assignments 20 times. In a later analysis, co-occurring TCRs were grouped with DBSCAN, and TCRdist sequence similarity was added when clustering was performed within HLA-allele-positive subsets. Repertoires with fewer than 30,000 or more than 120,000 public chains, plus five repertoires with anomalous nucleotide sharing, were excluded from co-occurrence clustering. Entries here come from immuneACCESS through TCRdb and include only in-frame sequences with V and J called. Some clones fail to appear in such tables; in the studies checked, an unresolved V gene covers under half of the shortfall, and the cause of the remainder is unknown. That table gives V, J and clone size, and the DNA gave D and trimming. This sample's table contains about 140,000 clones. Clones ranked in the top ten supply 0.8% to 1% of the sample.

Sequencing used PBMCs. The chain is made from TRBV5-1 and TRBJ2-1, and 11 junction bases match TRBD2. This sequence was found in a male donor in good health and CMV-seronegative. The CDR3 protein sequence reads: CASTGTSGLNEQFF. The bases read TGCGCCAGCACCGGGACTAGCGGTTTAAATGAGCAGTTCTTC.